Each of the 27 T cell receptor beta chains below was sequenced from the same sample in a study of tissue T cells after allogeneic stem cell transplantation. Time point described: mouse harvest day 7 after allogeneic transplant. Tail vein injection delivered 10^7 T-cell-depleted bone marrow cells and 10^6 splenic CD5+ T cells. Profiled with immunoSEQ multiplex PCR; TCRdb holds only in-frame clones, not every one. The data show 9,500 or so clones, 44% seen once. The specimen was skin. These receptor sequences come from a female BALB/c mouse given C57BL/6 T cells with graft-versus-host disease after an allogeneic hematopoietic cell transplant.

Details on this clone: The genes and germline here are from mouse. The read ends 1 residue shy of where the CDR3 ends; the end is completed using the germline J gene. The chain uses TRBV3 and TRBJ2-5; 11 nucleotides line up with TRBD2. CDR3 length: 15 amino acids. J was trimmed by 5 bases and V by 5 bases; bases with no gene match: 6. CDR1 is SNHLY and CDR2 is FYNGKV in the germline V gene (reference sequence). CDR3 sequence reads: CASSPNWGGADTQYF. Partial CDR3 DNA: TGTGCCAGCAGCCCCAACTGGGGGGGCGCAGACACCCAGTAC.

As regards this clone: The germline and genes are mouse ones. Read coverage stops 1 residue before the CDR3 terminus; the germline J gene supplies the remainder. The chain has TRBV23 and TRBJ2-4; the D call TRBD2 from the table was never checked on the DNA. The CDR3 is 19 amino acids. The germline gives CDR1 KGHTA, CDR2 FQNQQP. Here the CDR3 reads CSSSQSGGGAGSSQNTLYF. The part of the CDR3 DNA that was read is TGCTCCAGCAGTCAATCGGGAGGGGGGGCTGGATCTAGTCAAAACACCTTGTAC.

With regard to this clone: Gene names refer to mouse genes. The read terminates 1 residue ahead of where the CDR3 ends, so the germline J gene completes it. The chain is built from TRBV26 and TRBJ2-2; D unclear. V lost 2 bases and J 5 bases, leaving 9 bases between the germline ends. The CDR3 runs 14 residues. Germline assignment: CDR1 KGHPV and CDR2 FQNQEV (reference sequence). The CDR3 here is CASSLKGRTGQLYF. Incomplete CDR3 DNA: TGTGCCAGCAGTCTGAAGGGAAGGACCGGGCAGCTCTAC.

In its sample, this clone ranks as medium-sized. Gene names refer to mouse genes. The CDR3 is cut off 1 residue early in the read; its end comes from the germline J gene. V usage is TRBV23 and J usage is TRBJ2-3; the table's D call of TRBD2 was not tested on the DNA. This CDR3 has 14 residues. The germline CDR1 and CDR2 sequences are KGHTA and FQNQQP. The CDR3 bases that were read are TGCTCCAGCAGTCGGGACTGGAGTGCAGAAACGCTGTAT. Translating gives CSSSRDWSAETLY. The entire CDR3 sequence reads CSSSRDWSAETLYF.

Points on this clone: The listed genes are named as in mouse. The DNA ends 1 residue before the CDR3 does, and the rest of the CDR3 is filled in from the germline J gene. V usage is TRBV14 and J usage is TRBJ2-1; 11 bases agree with TRBD2. The CDR3 has 14 amino acids. J gave up 7 bases and V 2 bases, and 2 bases lay outside the gene matches. Germline V gene lookup returns CDR1 SGHDT and CDR2 FRDEAV. The part of the CDR3 DNA that was read is TGTGCCAGCAGTTTACTGGGGGGGCGAGCTGAGCAGTTC. This codes for CASSLLGGRAEQF. The whole CDR3 sequence is CASSLLGGRAEQFF.

This clone was recorded a few times. The genes and germline here are from mouse. CDR3 residues: CASSDRQNSGNTLYF. CDR3 DNA (partial): TGTGCCAGCAGTGATCGGCAGAATTCTGGAAATACGCTCTAT. The chain uses TRBV13-1 and TRBJ1-3; no reliable D call. The read is 1 residue too short to cover the CDR3 end, so that end is filled in from the germline J gene. This CDR3 has 15 amino acids. V lost 1 base to trimming and J lost 0 bases, with 8 bases between them. Germline assignment: CDR1 NSHNY and CDR2 SYGAGN.

Only a few counts were recorded for this clone. Genes and germline come from the mouse. The CDR3 end falls 1 residue outside the read, so it is completed with the germline J gene. This chain uses TRBV13-2 with TRBJ1-3; TRBD1 might be the D (5 bases). CDR1 is NNHNN, CDR2 SYGAGS, per germline (reference sequence). The CDR3 runs 13 residues. The V end was cut by 5 bases, the J end by 0 bases, with 6 bases between. The CDR3: CASGDNSGNTLYF. The covered CDR3 bases are TGTGCCAGCGGGGACAATTCTGGAAATACGCTCTAT.

Concerning this clone: The genes and germline here are from mouse. The DNA ends 1 residue before the CDR3 does, and the rest of the CDR3 is filled in from the germline J gene. This sequence joins TRBV13-3 and TRBJ1-4, with 8 bases fitting TRBD1. CDR1 is NNHDY and CDR2 is SYVADS in the germline V gene. CDR3 size: 15 residues. Trimming at V came to 1 base and at J to 7 bases, leaving 6 bases not matched to a gene. This chain's CDR3 is CASSDPQGAGERLFF. CDR3 DNA, as far as it was read: TGTGCCAGCAGTGATCCCCAGGGGGCGGGCGAAAGATTATTT. Combining the CDR3 with reference TRBV13-3 and TRBJ1-4 gives the whole variable domain EAAVTQSPRSKVAVTGGKVTLSCHQTNNHDYMYWYRQDTGHGLRLIHYSYVADSTEKGDIPDGYKASRPSQENFSLILELASLSQTAVYFCASSDPQGAGERLFFGHGTKLSVL.

This clone has more than one count but fewer than ten. Mouse germline and gene names are used. The read halts 1 residue ahead of the CDR3 end, with the missing end drawn from the germline J gene. The chain is built from TRBV16 and TRBJ1-2, with D unresolved. Trimming removed 6 bases from V and 1 base from J, with 6 bases in between. The germline V gene encodes CDR1 SGHSA and CDR2 FRNQAP. The CDR3 sequence is 12 residues long. CDR3 sequence reads: CASSLRNSDYTF. Partial CDR3 DNA: TGTGCAAGCAGTCTCAGAAACTCCGACTACACC.

This clone came up a few times. Mouse names are used for the genes. The read terminates 1 residue before the CDR3 end, so the remaining end is supplied by the germline J gene. The rearrangement uses TRBV2 and TRBJ1-1, with no clear D. The germline CDR1 and CDR2 sequences are LGHNA and YSYQKL. The CDR3 consists of 14 residues. The ends were cut back, 0 bases at V and 0 bases at J, with 5 bases in the middle. The part of the CDR3 DNA that was read is TGTGCCAGCAGCCAAGACCAGGCAAACACAGAAGTCTTC. Protein product: CASSQDQANTEVF. The complete CDR3 protein is CASSQDQANTEVFF. Supplemented by reference TRBV2 and TRBJ1-1, the full variable domain reads DPKIIQKPKYLVAVTGSEKILICEQYLGHNAMYWYRQSAKKPLEFMFSYSYQKLMDNQTASSRFQPQSSKKNHLDLQITALKPDDSATYFCASSQDQANTEVFFGKGTRLTVV.

To note about this clone: Gene labels here are mouse ones. The CDR3: CASSLWEGDTQYF. Partial CDR3 DNA: TGTGCCAGCAGTCTGTGGGAGGGGGACACCCAGTAC. This sequence joins TRBV24 and TRBJ2-5, with a possible D match to TRBD1 (5 bases). The sequenced fragment ends 1 residue before the CDR3 boundary, so the rest is inferred from the germline J gene. CDR1 is KGHTA, CDR2 FRNEEI, per germline. V lost 1 base and J 6 bases, leaving 8 bases between the germline ends. The CDR3 totals 13 residues.

In the case of this clone: The listed genes are named as in mouse. The read is 1 residue too short to cover the CDR3 end, so that end is filled in from the germline J gene. This sequence joins TRBV26 and TRBJ2-5; possibly TRBD1 or TRBD2 for D (5 bases each). The CDR3 extends over 13 amino acids. Germline assignment: CDR1 KGHPV and CDR2 FQNQEV (reference sequence). Trimming took 4 bases from V and 2 from J, leaving 7 bases between them. The sequenced CDR3 bases are TGTGCCAGCAGTCGGGACGCCCAAGACACCCAGTAC. It encodes CASSRDAQDTQY. The entire CDR3 sequence reads CASSRDAQDTQYF.

This clone showed up just a few times. Gene and germline names: mouse. The CDR3 is cut off 1 residue early in the read; its end comes from the germline J gene. J is TRBJ1-2 and V is TRBV29, with a possible D match to TRBD1 (6 bases). Germline V gene data show CDR1 as MSHET and CDR2 as SYDVDS. The V and J ends lost 6 bases and 0 bases respectively, with 11 bases between them. This CDR3 has 14 residues. The CDR3 protein is CASSRDIANSDYTF. The DNA read from the CDR3 is TGTGCTAGCAGCCGGGACATTGCAAACTCCGACTACACC.

This clone was detected a few times. The genes are named according to mouse. Read sequence stops 1 residue before the CDR3 end, and the germline J gene provides the missing end. The genes are TRBV19 and TRBJ2-1; maybe TRBD1 (6 bases). Looked up from germline, CDR1 is FNHDT and CDR2 is SITEND (reference sequence). Between the trimmed V and J ends, which lost 3 bases and 3 bases, there was a span of 7 bases. The CDR3 length is 13 residues. The CDR3 here is CASSRGGYAEQFF. The sequenced CDR3 bases are TGTGCCAGCAGTAGAGGGGGCTATGCTGAGCAGTTC.

With respect to this clone: Gene names are the mouse ones. The read finishes 1 residue shy of the CDR3 end, and the germline J gene is used to complete it. The chain combines TRBV16 with TRBJ1-1; 7 nucleotides match TRBD1. The trim removed 3 bases at V and 6 bases at J, leaving 1 base unmatched. Germline values: CDR1 SGHSA, CDR2 FRNQAP. The CDR3 loop spans 12 amino acids. CDR3 sequence: CASSLDRSEVFF. The DNA read from the CDR3 is TGTGCAAGCAGCTTGGACAGGTCAGAAGTCTTC. Together with reference TRBV16 and TRBJ1-1, the CDR3 gives the full variable domain: NAGVIQTPRHKVTGKGQEATLWCEPISGHSAVFWYRQTIVQGLEFLTYFRNQAPIDDSGMPKERFSAQMPNQSHSTLKIQSTQPQDSAVYLCASSLDRSEVFFGKGTRLTVV.

With regard to this clone: Gene and germline names: mouse. Read coverage stops 1 residue before the CDR3 terminus; the germline J gene supplies the remainder. This chain connects TRBV23 to TRBJ2-5; the table names TRBD2, a call not compared with the DNA. CDR3 size: 13 residues. CDR1 and CDR2 from the germline V gene are KGHTA and FQNQQP. The CDR3 reads CSSSHFNQDTQYF. The CDR3 DNA, read in part, is TGCTCCAGCAGTCACTTTAACCAAGACACCCAGTAC.

This clone appeared a few times. Here the gene names and germline are mouse. Sequencing ends 1 residue short of the CDR3 end; the germline J gene provides the rest. The chain carries TRBV26 and TRBJ1-1; tentatively, D is TRBD1 (5 bases). Trimming cost V 4 bases and J 0 bases, with 6 bases left between them. CDR3 length: 13 amino acids. Per the germline V gene, CDR1 is KGHPV and CDR2 is FQNQEV (reference sequence). The CDR3 sequence: CASSPDKNTEVFF. The sequenced part of the CDR3 DNA is TGTGCCAGCAGTCCGGACAAGAACACAGAAGTCTTC.

On this clone itself: The gene names here belong to mouse. From the germline J gene comes the end of the CDR3, since the read stops 1 residue before it. The chain couples TRBV16 to TRBJ2-5, with TRBD2 identical over 8 bases. V lost 0 bases to trimming and J lost 5 bases; unmatched junction nucleotides: 4. Germline values: CDR1 SGHSA, CDR2 FRNQAP. The CDR3 covers 15 residues. CDR3 sequence: CASSLDIGGGDTQYF. The part of the CDR3 DNA that was read is TGTGCAAGCAGCTTAGATATTGGGGGGGGAGACACCCAGTAC.

In its sample, this clone was seen a few times. The gene names here belong to mouse. The read comes to an end 1 residue before the CDR3 does, leaving the germline J gene to fill in the end. The chain has TRBV26 and TRBJ2-3, with 11 nucleotides matching TRBD1. With V trimmed by 4 bases and J by 1 base, 4 bases remained unmatched. The CDR3 loop spans 16 amino acids. Germline V gives CDR1 KGHPV, CDR2 FQNQEV (reference sequence). The CDR3 loop reads CASSPGQGAGAETLYF. The part of the CDR3 DNA that was read is TGTGCCAGCAGTCCAGGACAGGGGGCAGGTGCAGAAACGCTGTAT.

This clone was seen a few times. Gene names and germline refer to mouse. With the read ending 1 residue before the CDR3 end, the germline J gene is used to fill in that end. This chain connects TRBV31 to TRBJ2-7, with 12 bases that match TRBD2. Trimming cost V 0 bases and J 7 bases; bases outside gene matches: 4. The CDR3 runs to 14 residues. Germline CDR1 GKSSPN, CDR2 SITVG. Partial CDR3 DNA: TGTGCCTGGAGTCTCGGGACTGGGGGGAGCGAACAGTAC. This codes for CAWSLGTGGSEQY. The CDR3 in its entirety is CAWSLGTGGSEQYF.

A note on this clone: Each gene name is a mouse one. The read gets to within 1 residue of the CDR3 end, and the germline J gene fills in the rest. This rearrangement joins TRBV26 to TRBJ2-7, with D possibly called TRBD1 or TRBD2 (6 bases each). This CDR3 is 14 amino acids long. V was trimmed by 3 bases and J by 0 bases, leaving 9 bases between them. Germline CDR1 is KGHPV and CDR2 is FQNQEV (reference sequence). The CDR3 is CASSLEGGSYEQYF. The CDR3 bases that were read are TGTGCCAGCAGTCTAGAGGGGGGCTCCTATGAACAGTAC.

Note on this clone: Any gene name here is a mouse gene name. The read finishes 1 residue shy of the CDR3 end, and the germline J gene is used to complete it. This chain links TRBV17 with TRBJ2-1; perhaps TRBD2 as D (7 bases). Trimming pared 1 base from V and 7 bases from J, leaving 11 bases between. The CDR3 length is 14 residues. CDR1 is MNHDT, CDR2 YYDKIL, per germline. CDR3 sequence: CASSRGGARAEQFF. Partial CDR3 DNA: TGTGCTAGCAGTAGAGGGGGGGCGCGAGCTGAGCAGTTC. Using reference TRBV17 and TRBJ2-1 for the parts outside the CDR3, the full variable domain is DTTVKQNPRYKLARVGKPVNLICSQTMNHDTMYWYQKKPNQAPKLLLFYYDKILNREADTFEKFQSSRPNNSFCSLYIGSAGLEYSAMYLCASSRGGARAEQFFGPGTRLTVL.

This clone was detected only a few times. Mouse germline and gene names are used. The read comes to an end 1 residue before the CDR3 does, leaving the germline J gene to fill in the end. This chain joins TRBV16 and TRBJ2-7, with D unresolved. Trimming stripped 4 bases from V and 2 bases from J, with 0 bases between. This CDR3 is built from 10 residues. CDR1 SGHSA and CDR2 FRNQAP come from the germline V gene. CDR3 region: CASSSYEQYF. CDR3 bases read: TGTGCAAGCAGCTCCTATGAACAGTAC.

To note about this clone: Here the gene names and germline are mouse. The read gets to within 1 residue of the CDR3 end, and the germline J gene fills in the rest. The genes are TRBV5 and TRBJ2-2, with D unresolved. This CDR3 spans 16 amino acids. Germline CDR1 reads LGHNA; CDR2 reads YNLKQL (reference sequence). V gave up 0 bases and J gave up 0 bases, with 8 bases separating them. The CDR3 region is CASSQDVRSNTGQLYF. The part of the CDR3 DNA that was read is TGTGCCAGCAGCCAAGACGTCCGGTCAAACACCGGGCAGCTCTAC.

On this clone itself: Gene names follow the mouse nomenclature. The sequence runs out 1 residue before the end of the CDR3; the remainder is reconstructed from the germline J gene. The rearrangement joins TRBV4 to TRBJ2-4; D call uncertain. Trimming took 5 bases from V and 4 from J, leaving 7 bases between them. CDR1 is LGHDT and CDR2 is YNNKQL in the germline V gene (reference sequence). The CDR3 runs to 12 residues. CDR3 DNA, as far as it was read: TGTGCCAGCAGCCTACAAGAAAACACCTTGTAC. Its translation: CASSLQENTLY. The full-length CDR3 reads as CASSLQENTLYF.

Concerning this clone itself: Genes and germline are mouse. CDR3 sequence: CASSLRWGANAETLYF. Partial CDR3 DNA: TGTGCAAGCAGCTTACGCTGGGGCGCCAATGCAGAAACGCTGTAT. V usage is TRBV16 and J usage is TRBJ2-3; D possibly corresponds to TRBD2 (6 bases). The CDR3 extends 1 residue past the end of the read, so its final part is completed from the germline J gene. This CDR3 is 16 amino acids long. The germline V gene encodes CDR1 SGHSA and CDR2 FRNQAP. The V gene lost 2 bases and the J gene lost 2 bases, with 14 bases spanning the gap.

As to this clone: Gene names and germline match the mouse. The read falls 1 residue short of the CDR3 end, and the missing part is taken from the germline J gene. The chain employs TRBV31 and TRBJ2-7; TRBD2 aligns across 12 bases. CDR3 size: 15 residues. The V gene end was trimmed by 1 base and the J gene end by 7 bases; junction bases not matched to a gene: 8. Germline V gives CDR1 GKSSPN, CDR2 SITVG. The sequenced part of the CDR3 DNA is TGTGCCTGGAGTCCCGGGACTGGGGGGATTTGGGAACAGTAC. Its translation is CAWSPGTGGIWEQY. The CDR3, in full, reads CAWSPGTGGIWEQYF.